One sample yielded the 3 T cell receptor beta chains listed below, sequenced in a study of T cell repertoires in cytomegalovirus infection. TCRdb passed the reads through MiXCR, listing each CDR3 protein once. The repertoire holds hundreds of thousands of distinct CDR3 sequences, with roughly a third as singletons. These receptors are not linked to any known antigen. Sequencing used cultured PBMCs, obtained from culture after CMV antigen stimulation. All receptors derive from a human donor in good health (CMV status not recorded). Some clones in this sample may be carry-over from other donors' samples.

The table lists this clonotype with a count of one. The rearrangement links TRBV19 to TRBJ1-2; D is ambiguous. The germline V and J ends were trimmed by 7 bases and 7 bases, with 13 bases remaining between them. Germline CDR1 and CDR2: LNHDA and SQIVND (reference sequence). This CDR3 has 12 residues. CDR3: CASNDGGRGYTF. CDR3 in DNA: TGTGCCAGTAATGACGGAGGACGTGGCTACACCTTC.

CDR3 region: CATSDPAGRNTQYF. The CDR3 nucleotides read TGTGCCACCAGTGACCCCGCAGGGCGAAATACGCAGTATTTT. The chain employs TRBV24-1 and TRBJ2-3; possibly TRBD1 for D (5 bases). CDR1 KGHDR and CDR2 SFDVKD come from the germline V gene. V lost 4 bases and J 7 bases, leaving 14 bases between the germline ends. The CDR3 has 14 amino acids.

The chain uses TRBV6-2 or TRBV6-3 and TRBJ2-5, with D unclear. The V end lost 7 bases, the J end lost 1 base, and 7 bases lay between the germline ends. This CDR3 has 12 amino acids. The germline V gene has CDR1 MNHEY and CDR2 SVGEGT. CDR3 residues: CASNDPQETQYF. CDR3 coding DNA: TGTGCCAGCAACGACCCCCAAGAGACCCAGTACTTC.